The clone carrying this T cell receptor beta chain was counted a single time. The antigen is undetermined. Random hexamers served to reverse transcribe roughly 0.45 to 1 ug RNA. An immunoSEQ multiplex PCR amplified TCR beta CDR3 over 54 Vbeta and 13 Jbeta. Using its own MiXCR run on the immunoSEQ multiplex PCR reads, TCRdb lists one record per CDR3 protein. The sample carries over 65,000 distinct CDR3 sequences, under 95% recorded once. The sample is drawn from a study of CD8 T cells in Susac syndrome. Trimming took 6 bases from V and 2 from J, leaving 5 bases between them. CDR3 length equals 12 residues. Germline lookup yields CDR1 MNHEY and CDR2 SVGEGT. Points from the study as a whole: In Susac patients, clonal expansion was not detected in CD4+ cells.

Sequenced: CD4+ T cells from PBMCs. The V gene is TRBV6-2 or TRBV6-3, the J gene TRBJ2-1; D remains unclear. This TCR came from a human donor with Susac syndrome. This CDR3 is CASSRPYNEQFF. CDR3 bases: TGTGCCAGCAGCCGTCCCTACAATGAGCAGTTCTTC.